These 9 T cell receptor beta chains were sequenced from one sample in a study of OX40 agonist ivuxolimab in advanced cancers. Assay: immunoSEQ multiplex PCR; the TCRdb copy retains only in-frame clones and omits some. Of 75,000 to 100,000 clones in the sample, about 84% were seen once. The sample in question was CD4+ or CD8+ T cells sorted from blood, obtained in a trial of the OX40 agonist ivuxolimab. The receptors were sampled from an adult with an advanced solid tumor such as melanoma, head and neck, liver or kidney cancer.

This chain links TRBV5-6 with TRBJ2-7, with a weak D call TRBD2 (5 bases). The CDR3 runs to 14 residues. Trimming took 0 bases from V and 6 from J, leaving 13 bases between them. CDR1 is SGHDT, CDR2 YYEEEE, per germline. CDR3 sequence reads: CASSLAGRDTEQYF. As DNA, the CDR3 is TGTGCCAGCAGCTTGGCAGGCCGGGATACCGAGCAGTACTTC. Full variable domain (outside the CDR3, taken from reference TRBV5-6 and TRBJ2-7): DAGVTQSPTHLIKTRGQQVTLRCSPKSGHDTVSWYQQALGQGPQFIFQYYEEEERQRGNFPDRFSGHQFPNYSSELNVNALLLGDSALYLCASSLAGRDTEQYFGPGTRLTVT.

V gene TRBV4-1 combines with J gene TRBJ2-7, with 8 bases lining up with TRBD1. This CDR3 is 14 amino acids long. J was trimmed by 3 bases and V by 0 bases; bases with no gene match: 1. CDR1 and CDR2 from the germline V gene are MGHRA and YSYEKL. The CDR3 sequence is CASSQETGGYEQYF. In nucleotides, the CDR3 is TGCGCCAGCAGCCAAGAAACAGGGGGCTACGAGCAGTACTTC.

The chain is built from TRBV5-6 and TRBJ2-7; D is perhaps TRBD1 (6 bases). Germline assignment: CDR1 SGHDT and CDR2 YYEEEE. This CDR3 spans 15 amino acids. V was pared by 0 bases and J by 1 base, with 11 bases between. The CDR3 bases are TGTGCCAGCAGCTTGGGGACAGAGTTTTCCTACGAGCAGTACTTC. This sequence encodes CASSLGTEFSYEQYF.

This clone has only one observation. CDR3 region: CASNGRAEQYF. As DNA, the CDR3 is TGTGCCAGCAATGGAAGGGCCGAGCAGTACTTC. The V call is TRBV2, the J call TRBJ2-7; D uncertain. Germline V CDR1 and CDR2: SNHLY, FYNNEI. V shed 7 bases and J shed 6 bases, with 10 bases lying between them. The CDR3 is made up of 11 amino acids.

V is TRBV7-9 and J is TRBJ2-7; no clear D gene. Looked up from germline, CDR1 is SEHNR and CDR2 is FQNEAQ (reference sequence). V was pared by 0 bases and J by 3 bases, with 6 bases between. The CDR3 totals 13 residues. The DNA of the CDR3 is TGTGCCAGCAGCTTAGCGGTTGGCTACGAGCAGTACTTC. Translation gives CASSLAVGYEQYF.

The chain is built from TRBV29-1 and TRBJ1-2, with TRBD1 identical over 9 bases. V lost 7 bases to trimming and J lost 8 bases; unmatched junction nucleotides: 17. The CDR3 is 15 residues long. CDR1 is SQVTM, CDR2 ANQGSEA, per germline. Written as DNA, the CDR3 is TGCAGCGCCCTCCGGGACAGGGCCGCTTCCGGAGGCTACACCTTC. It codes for CSALRDRAASGGYTF.

The CDR3 sequence: CSVGPQETQYF. CDR3 DNA sequence: TGCAGCGTTGGGCCCCAAGAGACCCAGTACTTC. The rearrangement links TRBV29-1 to TRBJ2-5, with D unclear. V lost 4 bases, J lost 1 base, and 4 bases lay in between. CDR3 length: 11 amino acids. Per the germline V gene, CDR1 is SQVTM and CDR2 is ANQGSEA.

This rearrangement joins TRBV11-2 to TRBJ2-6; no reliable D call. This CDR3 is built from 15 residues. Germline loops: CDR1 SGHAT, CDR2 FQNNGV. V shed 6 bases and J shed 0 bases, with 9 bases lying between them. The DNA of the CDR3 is TGTGCCAGCAGGATTAGGGCCTCTGGGGCCAACGTCCTGACTTTC. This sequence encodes CASRIRASGANVLTF.

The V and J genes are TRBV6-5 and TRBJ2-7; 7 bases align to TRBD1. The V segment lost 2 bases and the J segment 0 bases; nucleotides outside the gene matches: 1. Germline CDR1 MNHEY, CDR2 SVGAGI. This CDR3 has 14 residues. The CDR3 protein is CASSYRDSSYEQYF. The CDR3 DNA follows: TGTGCCAGCAGTTACCGGGACAGCTCCTACGAGCAGTACTTC.